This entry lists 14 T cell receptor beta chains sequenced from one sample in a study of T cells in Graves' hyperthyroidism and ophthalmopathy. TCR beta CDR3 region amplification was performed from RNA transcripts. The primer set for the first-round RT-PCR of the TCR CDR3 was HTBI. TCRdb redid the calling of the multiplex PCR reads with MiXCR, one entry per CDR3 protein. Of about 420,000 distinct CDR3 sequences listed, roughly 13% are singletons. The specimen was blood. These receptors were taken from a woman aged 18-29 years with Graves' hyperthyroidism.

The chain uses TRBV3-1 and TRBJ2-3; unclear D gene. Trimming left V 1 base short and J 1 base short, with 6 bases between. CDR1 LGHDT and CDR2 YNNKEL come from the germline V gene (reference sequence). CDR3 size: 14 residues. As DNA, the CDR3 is TGTGCCAGCAGCCAAGGGATGGGCACAGATACGCAGTATTTT. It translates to CASSQGMGTDTQYF.

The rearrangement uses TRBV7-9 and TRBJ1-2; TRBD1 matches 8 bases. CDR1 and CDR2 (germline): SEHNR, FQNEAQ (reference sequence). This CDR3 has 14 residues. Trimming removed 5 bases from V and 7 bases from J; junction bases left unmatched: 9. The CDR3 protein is CASSPRTGIGGYTF. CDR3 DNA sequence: TGTGCCAGCAGCCCACGGACAGGGATCGGTGGCTACACCTTC.

CDR3 bases: TGCAGTGCTAGAGATCTAGTCGGTGGTGAAAAACTGTTTTTT. It specifies CSARDLVGGEKLFF. The chain employs TRBV20-1 and TRBJ1-4; D unclear. The CDR3 is made up of 14 amino acids. Germline V CDR1 and CDR2: DFQATT, SNEGSKA (reference sequence). The V end lost 0 bases, the J end lost 7 bases, and 12 bases lay between the germline ends.

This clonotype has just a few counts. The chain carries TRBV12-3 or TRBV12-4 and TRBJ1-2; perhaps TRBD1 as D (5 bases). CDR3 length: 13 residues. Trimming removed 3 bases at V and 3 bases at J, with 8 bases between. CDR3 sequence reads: CASSLGDYYGYTF. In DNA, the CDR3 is TGTGCCAGCAGTTTGGGGGATTACTATGGCTACACCTTC.

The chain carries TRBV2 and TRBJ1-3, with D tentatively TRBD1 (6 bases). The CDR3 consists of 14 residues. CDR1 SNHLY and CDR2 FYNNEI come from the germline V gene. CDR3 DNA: TGTGCGGCAGGGGAGGGGTATGGTGGAAACACCATATATTTT. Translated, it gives CAAGEGYGGNTIYF. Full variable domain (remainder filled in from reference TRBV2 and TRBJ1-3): EPEVTQTPSHQVTQMGQEVILRCVPISNHLYFYWYRQILGQKVEFLVSFYNNEISEKSEIFDDQFSVERPDGSNFTLKIRSTKLEDSAMYFCAAGEGYGGNTIYFGEGSWLTVV.

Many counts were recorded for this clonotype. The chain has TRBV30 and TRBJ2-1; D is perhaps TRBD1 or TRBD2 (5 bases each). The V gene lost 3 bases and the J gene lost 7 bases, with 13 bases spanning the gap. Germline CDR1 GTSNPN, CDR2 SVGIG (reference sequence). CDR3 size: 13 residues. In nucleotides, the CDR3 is TGTGCCTGGAGCAACTTGTGGGGGAATGAGCAGTTCTTC. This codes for CAWSNLWGNEQFF.

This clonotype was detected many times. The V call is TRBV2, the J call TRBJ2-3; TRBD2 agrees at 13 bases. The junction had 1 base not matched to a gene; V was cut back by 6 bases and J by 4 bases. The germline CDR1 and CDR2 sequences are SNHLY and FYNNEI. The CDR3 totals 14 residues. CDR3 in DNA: TGTGCCAGCAGAACTAGCGGGAGGGCAGATACGCAGTATTTT. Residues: CASRTSGRADTQYF.

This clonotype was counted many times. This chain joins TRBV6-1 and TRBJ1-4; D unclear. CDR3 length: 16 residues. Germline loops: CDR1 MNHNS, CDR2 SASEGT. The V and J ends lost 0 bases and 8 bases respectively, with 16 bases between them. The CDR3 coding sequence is TGTGCCAGCAGTGAAGCAGTGGCCGGGTTCGAGGAAAAACTGTTTTTT. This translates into CASSEAVAGFEEKLFF.

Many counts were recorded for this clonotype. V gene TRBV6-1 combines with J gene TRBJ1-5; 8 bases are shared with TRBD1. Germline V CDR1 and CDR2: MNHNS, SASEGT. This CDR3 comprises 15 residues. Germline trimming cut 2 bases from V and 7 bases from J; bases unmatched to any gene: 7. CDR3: CASSERTGLRQPQHF. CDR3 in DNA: TGTGCCAGCAGTGAACGGACAGGGTTGCGGCAGCCCCAGCATTTT.

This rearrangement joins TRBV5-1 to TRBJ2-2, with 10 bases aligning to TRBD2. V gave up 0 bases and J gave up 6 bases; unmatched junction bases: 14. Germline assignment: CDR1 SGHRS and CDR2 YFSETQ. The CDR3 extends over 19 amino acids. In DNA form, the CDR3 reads TGCGCCAGCAGCTTGGTGGGACTAGCGTTTTCCCCAGCGGCCGGGGAGCTGTTTTTT. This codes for CASSLVGLAFSPAAGELFF.

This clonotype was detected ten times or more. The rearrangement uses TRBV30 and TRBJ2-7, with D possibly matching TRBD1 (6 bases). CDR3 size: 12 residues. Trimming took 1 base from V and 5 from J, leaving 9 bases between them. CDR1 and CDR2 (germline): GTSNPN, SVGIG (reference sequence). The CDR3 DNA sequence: TGTGCCTGGAGTGACAGGGCCGACGAGCAGTACTTC. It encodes CAWSDRADEQYF.

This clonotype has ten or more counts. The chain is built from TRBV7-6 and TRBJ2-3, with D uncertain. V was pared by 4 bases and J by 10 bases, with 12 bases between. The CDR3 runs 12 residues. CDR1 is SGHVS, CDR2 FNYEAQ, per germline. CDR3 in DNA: TGTGCCAGCAGCTCGGAAGGTATTGCGCAGTATTTT. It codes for CASSSEGIAQYF.

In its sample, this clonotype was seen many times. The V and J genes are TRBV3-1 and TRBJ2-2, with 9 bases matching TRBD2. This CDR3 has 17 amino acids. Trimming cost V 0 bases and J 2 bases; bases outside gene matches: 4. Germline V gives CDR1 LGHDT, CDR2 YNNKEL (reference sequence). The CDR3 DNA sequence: TGTGCCAGCAGCCAAGATTTTCTAGCGGGAAACACCGGGGAGCTGTTTTTT. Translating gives CASSQDFLAGNTGELFF.

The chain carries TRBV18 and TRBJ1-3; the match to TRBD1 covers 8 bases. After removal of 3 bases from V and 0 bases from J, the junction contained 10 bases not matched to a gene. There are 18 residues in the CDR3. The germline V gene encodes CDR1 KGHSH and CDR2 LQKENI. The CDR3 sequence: CASSPGTGDSPSGNTIYF. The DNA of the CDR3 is TGTGCCAGCTCACCGGGGACAGGAGACAGCCCCTCTGGAAACACCATATATTTT.